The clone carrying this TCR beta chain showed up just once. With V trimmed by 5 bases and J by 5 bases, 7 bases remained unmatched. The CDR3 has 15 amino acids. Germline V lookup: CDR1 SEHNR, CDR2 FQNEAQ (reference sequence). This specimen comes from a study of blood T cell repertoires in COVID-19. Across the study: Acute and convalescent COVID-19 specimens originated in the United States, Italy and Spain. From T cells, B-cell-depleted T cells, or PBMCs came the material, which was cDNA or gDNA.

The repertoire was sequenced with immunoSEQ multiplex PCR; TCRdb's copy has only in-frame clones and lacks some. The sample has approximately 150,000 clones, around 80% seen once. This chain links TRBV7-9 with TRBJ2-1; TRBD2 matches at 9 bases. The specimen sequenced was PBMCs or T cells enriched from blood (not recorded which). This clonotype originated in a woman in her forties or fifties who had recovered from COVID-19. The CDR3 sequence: CASSQGTSSNNEQFF. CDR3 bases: TGTGCCAGCAGCCAAGGGACTAGCAGTAACAATGAGCAGTTCTTC.